This T cell receptor beta chain was captured by sequencing in a study of OX40 agonist ivuxolimab in advanced cancers. The wider study: The group had a mean age of around 64 years, ranged from about 20 to 79, and was roughly 80% male. General study results and limits: The study observed clonal expansion of CD4+ and CD8+ blood T cells by week 6 at 0.1 to 3.0 mg/kg.

To note about this clone: Its antigen is unknown.

The junction had 5 bases not matched to a gene; V was cut back by 3 bases and J by 10 bases. Germline V gene data show CDR1 as KGHSH and CDR2 as LQKENI. The CDR3 totals 13 residues. Autoimmune disease history or systemic immunosuppression meant exclusion. This table comes from immunoSEQ multiplex PCR, and its TCRdb copy is limited to in-frame clones, with some not included. This table holds under 50,000 clones, 88% found once. The chain is built from TRBV18 and TRBJ2-1, with 8 positions matching TRBD1. This receptor was identified in an adult with an advanced solid tumor such as melanoma, head and neck, liver or kidney cancer. This specimen was CD4+ or CD8+ T cells sorted from blood, taken in a trial of the OX40 agonist ivuxolimab. This CDR3 reads CASSPQGAREQFF. For the CDR3, the DNA is TGTGCCAGCTCACCTCAGGGGGCGCGGGAGCAGTTCTTC.